The clone carrying this T cell receptor beta chain was seen a handful of times. Its antigen is currently unknown. The data derive from a study of vaccination effects on CD4 cells after COVID-19. V was clipped by 4 bases and J by 7 bases, with 13 bases between them. Germline assignment: CDR1 LNHNV and CDR2 YYDKDF (reference sequence). This CDR3 is 13 amino acids long. Following culture for around 10 days, CD4+ T cells were isolated. Nucleocapsid antibody tests were negative, and the vaccine recipients had no prior SARS-CoV-2 infection. The study, taken as a whole, reports: The study, lacking early post-infection timepoints, had few convalescent patients.

TCRdb's table, derived via immunoSEQ multiplex PCR, lists solely in-frame clones and lacks some. Of 25,000 to 30,000 clones in the sample, 60% to 80% were seen once. This TCR was sampled from a human donor who received a COVID-19 vaccine. The material was CD4+ T cells from PBMCs cultured without peptide, obtained before COVID-19 vaccination. The V gene is TRBV15, the J gene TRBJ2-5; D may be TRBD1 (6 bases). Written as DNA, the CDR3 is TGTGCCACCAGCATCGACAGGTCGAGGACCCAGTACTTC. This gives the protein CATSIDRSRTQYF. Complete variable domain (other parts from reference TRBV15 and TRBJ2-5): DAMVIQNPRYQVTQFGKPVTLSCSQTLNHNVMYWYQQKSSQAPKLLFHYYDKDFNNEADTPDNFQSRRPNTSFCFLDIRSPGLGDTAMYLCATSIDRSRTQYFGPGTRLLVL.